These T cell receptor beta chains were read from a single sample in a study of shared clonotypes between healthy human individuals. Measured with immunoSEQ multiplex PCR; TCRdb has only the in-frame clones, and not every one. The sample includes over 950,000 clones, 70% to 80% of them seen just once. Sequencing input: memory CD4+ T cells from PBMCs. Source of these receptors: a man younger than 35 in good health. Some clones in this sample may be carry-over from other donors' samples. Both conserved end residues are part of each CDR3. The D gene is left open where the match is weak. Not every row has a clone size; where given, it reads once, few, many or a size class.

TRBV25-1	TRBD1	TRBJ2-7	14	-	CASRRGDRGYEQYF	TGTGCCAGCAGGAGGGGGGACAGGGGCTACGAGCAGTACTTC
TRBV7-9	TRBD1	TRBJ2-1	16	-	CASSPRPGGSYNEQFF	TGTGCCAGCAGCCCCCGGCCAGGGGGCTCCTACAATGAGCAGTTCTTC
TRBV6-6	-	TRBJ1-1	13	-	CASSFGLGTEAFF	TGTGCCAGCAGTTTCGGACTGGGCACTGAAGCTTTCTTT
TRBV9	-	TRBJ2-7	16	once	CASSSYPRDSSYEQYF	TGTGCCAGCAGCTCATACCCCCGGGACTCCTCCTACGAGCAGTACTTC
TRBV10-3	-	TRBJ1-3	17	-	CAISESRGRISGNTIYF	TGTGCCATCAGTGAGTCGCGAGGGAGGATCTCTGGAAACACCATATATTTT
TRBV6-5	-	TRBJ2-7	12	-	CASSGDRYEQYF	TGTGCCAGCAGTGGGGACCGCTACGAGCAGTACTTC
TRBV7-2	-	TRBJ2-1	14	-	CASSSRLGPNEQFF	TGTGCCAGCAGCTCACGACTAGGACCCAATGAGCAGTTCTTC
TRBV18	TRBD2	TRBJ2-3	14	-	CASSQLAGEDTQYF	TGTGCCAGCTCACAGCTAGCGGGAGAAGATACGCAGTATTTT
TRBV9	TRBD2	TRBJ2-3	15	-	CASSRASGSTDTQYF	TGTGCCAGCAGCAGGGCTAGCGGGAGCACAGATACGCAGTATTTT
TRBV30	TRBD1	TRBJ2-2	18	-	CAWNSPRGTGANTGELFF	TGTGCCTGGAACTCCCCCAGGGGGACAGGGGCGAACACCGGGGAGCTGTTTTTT
TRBV2	TRBD1	TRBJ1-5	14	many	CASSKNRGGQPQHF	TGTGCCAGCAGTAAAAACAGGGGCGGTCAGCCCCAGCATTTT
TRBV5-1	-	TRBJ2-1	15	-	CASSPRQSTYNEQFF	TGCGCCAGCAGCCCCAGACAGTCCACCTACAATGAGCAGTTCTTC
TRBV14	TRBD1	TRBJ1-1	15	-	CASSQVSLEGGEAFF	TGTGCCAGCAGCCAAGTGAGTCTAGAAGGGGGCGAAGCTTTCTTT
TRBV29-1	-	TRBJ2-7	13	once	CSVWSGPFYEQYF	TGCAGCGTTTGGAGTGGCCCCTTCTACGAGCAGTACTTC
TRBV2	-	TRBJ1-4	14	-	CASSQNGGNEKLFF	TGTGCCAGCAGCCAAAACGGGGGCAATGAAAAACTGTTTTTT
TRBV7-9	TRBD1	TRBJ2-7	14	-	CASSPWGQTYEQYF	TGTGCCAGCAGCCCCTGGGGACAGACCTACGAGCAGTACTTC
TRBV11-2	TRBD2	TRBJ2-7	18	-	CASSLVRALSGRQIEQYF	TGTGCCAGCAGCTTAGTCAGGGCTCTAAGCGGGAGACAGATCGAGCAGTACTTC
TRBV10-2	-	TRBJ1-5	16	-	CASSERGGGVNQPQHF	TGCGCCAGCAGTGAGCGGGGAGGGGGTGTCAATCAGCCCCAGCATTTT
TRBV2	-	TRBJ2-7	12	-	CASSTGYYEQYF	TGTGCCAGCAGTACAGGGTACTACGAGCAGTACTTC
TRBV7-9	-	TRBJ1-2	14	-	CASSLWTADYGYTF	TGTGCCAGCAGCTTATGGACGGCTGACTATGGCTACACCTTC
TRBV2	-	TRBJ2-7	15	-	CASSGGATFTYEQYF	TGTGCCAGCAGTGGCGGGGCGACTTTCACCTACGAGCAGTACTTC
TRBV7-8	TRBD2	TRBJ2-1	16	-	CASSLVGLADYNEQFF	TGTGCCAGCAGCTTAGTGGGACTAGCGGACTACAATGAGCAGTTCTTC
TRBV18	-	TRBJ1-1	13	-	CAIQGDMNTEAFF	TGTGCTATACAGGGAGACATGAACACTGAAGCTTTCTTT
TRBV6-1	-	TRBJ1-1	14	-	CASMVGRGDTEAFF	TGTGCCAGCATGGTCGGACGGGGGGACACTGAAGCTTTCTTT
TRBV4-1	TRBD2	TRBJ2-1	16	-	CASSPGLAGGGNEQFF	TGCGCCAGCAGCCCGGGACTAGCGGGAGGAGGCAATGAGCAGTTCTTC
TRBV18	-	TRBJ1-3	14	-	CASSPVDQGNTIYF	TGTGCCAGCTCACCGGTCGATCAGGGAAACACCATATATTTT
TRBV11-2	-	TRBJ2-7	12	-	CASSWYLEEQYF	TGTGCCAGCAGCTGGTACCTGGAAGAGCAGTACTTC